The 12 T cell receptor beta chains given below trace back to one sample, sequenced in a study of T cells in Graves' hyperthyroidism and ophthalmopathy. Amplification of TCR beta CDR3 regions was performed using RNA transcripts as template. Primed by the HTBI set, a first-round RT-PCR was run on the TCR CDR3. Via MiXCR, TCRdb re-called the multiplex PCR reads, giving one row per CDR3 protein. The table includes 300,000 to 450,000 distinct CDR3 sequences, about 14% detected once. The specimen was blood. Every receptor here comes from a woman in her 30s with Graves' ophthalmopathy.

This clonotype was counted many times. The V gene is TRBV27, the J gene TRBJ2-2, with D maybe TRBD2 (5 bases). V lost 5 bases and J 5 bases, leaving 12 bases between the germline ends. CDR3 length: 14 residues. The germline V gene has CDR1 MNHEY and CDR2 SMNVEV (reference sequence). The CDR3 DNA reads TGTGCCAGCAGTACGACACGAGGGACCGGGGAGCTGTTTTTT. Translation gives CASSTTRGTGELFF.

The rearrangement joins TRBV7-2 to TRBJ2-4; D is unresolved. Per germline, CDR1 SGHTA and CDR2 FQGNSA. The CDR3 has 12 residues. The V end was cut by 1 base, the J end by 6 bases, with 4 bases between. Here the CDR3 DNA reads TGTGCCAGCAGCTTAGACAGAAACATTCAGTACTTC. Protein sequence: CASSLDRNIQYF.

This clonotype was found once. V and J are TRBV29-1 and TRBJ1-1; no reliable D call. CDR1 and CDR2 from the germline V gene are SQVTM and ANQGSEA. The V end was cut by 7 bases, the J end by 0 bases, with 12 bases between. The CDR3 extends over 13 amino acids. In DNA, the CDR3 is TGCAGCGCCGAGACGACCATGAACACTGAAGCTTTCTTT. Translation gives CSAETTMNTEAFF. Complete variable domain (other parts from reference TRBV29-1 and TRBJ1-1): SAVISQKPSRDICQRGTSLTIQCQVDSQVTMMFWYRQQPGQSLTLIATANQGSEATYESGFVIDKFPISRPNLTFSTLTVSNMSPEDSSIYLCSAETTMNTEAFFGQGTRLTVV.

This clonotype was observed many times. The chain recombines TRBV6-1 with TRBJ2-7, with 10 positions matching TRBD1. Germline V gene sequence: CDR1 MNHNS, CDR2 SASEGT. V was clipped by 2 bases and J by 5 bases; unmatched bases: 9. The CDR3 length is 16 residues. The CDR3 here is CASSERHDRGLDEQYF. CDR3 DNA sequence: TGTGCCAGCAGTGAACGACATGACAGGGGGCTGGACGAGCAGTACTTC.

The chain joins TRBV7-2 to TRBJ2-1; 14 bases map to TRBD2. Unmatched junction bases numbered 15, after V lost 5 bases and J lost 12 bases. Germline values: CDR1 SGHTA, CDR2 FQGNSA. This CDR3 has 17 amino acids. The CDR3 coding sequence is TGTGCCAGCAGCCCACCGGGACTAGCGGGGGCCCGGCTGGGGCAGTTCTTC. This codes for CASSPPGLAGARLGQFF.

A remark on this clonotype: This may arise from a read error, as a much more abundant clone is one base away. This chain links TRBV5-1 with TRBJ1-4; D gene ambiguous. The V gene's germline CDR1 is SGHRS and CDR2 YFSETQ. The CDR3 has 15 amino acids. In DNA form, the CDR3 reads TGCGCCGGCAGCTTGGAGGGCAGGAGTAATGAAAAACTGTTTTTT. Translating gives CAGSLEGRSNEKLFF.

The chain's CDR3 is CASSLTSGFSDTQYF. DNA for the CDR3: TGTGCCAGCAGCTTAACTAGCGGGTTCTCAGATACGCAGTATTTT. V usage is TRBV7-2 and J usage is TRBJ2-3; TRBD2 agrees at 9 bases. V gave up 2 bases and J gave up 4 bases; unmatched junction bases: 4. The germline CDR1 and CDR2 sequences are SGHTA and FQGNSA. This CDR3 is 15 amino acids long. Full variable domain (missing parts from reference TRBV7-2 and TRBJ2-3): GAGVSQSPSNKVTEKGKDVELRCDPISGHTALYWYRQSLGQGLEFLIYFQGNSAPDKSGLPSDRFSAERTGGSVSTLTIQRTQQEDSAVYLCASSLTSGFSDTQYFGPGTRLTVL.

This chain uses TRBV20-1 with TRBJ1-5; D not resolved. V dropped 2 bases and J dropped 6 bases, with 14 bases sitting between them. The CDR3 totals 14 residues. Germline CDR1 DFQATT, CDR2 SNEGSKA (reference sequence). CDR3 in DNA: TGCAGTGCTAGACACCCTGTAAGCCCTCAGCCCCAGCATTTT. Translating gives CSARHPVSPQPQHF.

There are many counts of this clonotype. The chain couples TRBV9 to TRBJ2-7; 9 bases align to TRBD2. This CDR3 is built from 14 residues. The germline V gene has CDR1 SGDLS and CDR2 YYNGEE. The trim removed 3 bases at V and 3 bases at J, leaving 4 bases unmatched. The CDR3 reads CASSGLAENYEQYF. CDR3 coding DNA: TGTGCCAGCAGCGGACTAGCGGAGAACTACGAGCAGTACTTC.

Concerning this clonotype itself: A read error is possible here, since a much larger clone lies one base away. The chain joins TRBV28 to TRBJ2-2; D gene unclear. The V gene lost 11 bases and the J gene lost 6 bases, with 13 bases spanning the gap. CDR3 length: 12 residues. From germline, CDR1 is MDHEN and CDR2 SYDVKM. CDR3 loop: CAVHSRPGELFF. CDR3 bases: TGTGCCGTCCACTCTCGACCCGGGGAGCTGTTTTTT.

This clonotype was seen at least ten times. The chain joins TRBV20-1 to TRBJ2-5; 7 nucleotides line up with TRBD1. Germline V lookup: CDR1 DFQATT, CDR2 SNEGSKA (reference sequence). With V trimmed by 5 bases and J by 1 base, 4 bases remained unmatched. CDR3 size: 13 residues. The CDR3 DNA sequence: TGCAGTGCTTGGACAGGCGGCCAAGAGACCCAGTACTTC. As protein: CSAWTGGQETQYF.

CDR3 nucleotides: TGTGCCAGCAGACCCCAAGGGTTCTCAGCTTTCTTT. It codes for CASRPQGFSAFF. The rearrangement uses TRBV12-3 or TRBV12-4 and TRBJ1-1; D uncertain. The CDR3 sequence is 12 residues long. Trimming cost V 6 bases and J 10 bases, with 15 bases left between them.